Following are 27 T cell receptor beta chains from one sample sequenced in a study of T cell responses to AZD1222 COVID-19 vaccine. Assay used: immunoSEQ multiplex PCR; TCRdb lists only in-frame clones, some missing. This table has some 110,000 clones, around 87% appearing once. The sample was peripheral blood, taken on day 0 of AZD1222 vaccination. The receptors derive from an adult in good health.

This clone came up a few times. The chain is built from TRBV12-3 or TRBV12-4 and TRBJ1-6, with unresolved D. The CDR3 is 12 residues long. V lost 5 bases to trimming and J lost 15 bases, with 14 bases between them. Here the CDR3 DNA reads TGTGCCAGCAGTAGGACTGACTGGCACCTCCACTTT. Amino acids: CASSRTDWHLHF.

The chain is built from TRBV19 and TRBJ1-2; possibly TRBD1 for D (6 bases). The V gene lost 3 bases and the J gene lost 7 bases, with 24 bases spanning the gap. Germline lookup yields CDR1 LNHDA and CDR2 SQIVND (reference sequence). The CDR3 consists of 17 residues. In nucleotides, the CDR3 is TGTGCCAGTAGTATGGGGGGACAAGTCCGATTCTTTGGTGGCTACACCTTC. It translates to CASSMGGQVRFFGGYTF.

The chain combines TRBV7-2 with TRBJ1-2; 7 nucleotides align to TRBD1. Germline-derived CDR1 and CDR2 are SGHTA and FQGNSA. V shed 5 bases, J shed 4 bases, and the junction held 7 bases outside the gene matches. The CDR3 extends over 14 amino acids. The CDR3 sequence: CASSPQQGGYGYTF. As DNA, the CDR3 is TGTGCCAGCAGCCCCCAGCAGGGGGGCTATGGCTACACCTTC.

The chain joins TRBV4-1 to TRBJ2-3; D remains ambiguous. Germline V lookup: CDR1 MGHRA, CDR2 YSYEKL. With 0 bases removed from V and 0 bases from J, the gap between germline ends came to 13 bases. CDR3 length: 17 amino acids. DNA for the CDR3: TGCGCCAGCAGCCAAGATCCTGGACGAACTAGCACAGATACGCAGTATTTT. This encodes CASSQDPGRTSTDTQYF.

The chain joins TRBV28 to TRBJ1-4, with D unresolved. V lost 2 bases to trimming and J lost 4 bases, with 5 bases between them. The CDR3 sequence is 13 residues long. Germline V gives CDR1 MDHEN, CDR2 SYDVKM. The CDR3 loop reads CASSLAGNEKLFF. In nucleotides, the CDR3 is TGTGCCAGCAGTTTAGCGGGTAATGAAAAACTGTTTTTT.

The gene calls are TRBV5-1 and TRBJ2-7; D is perhaps TRBD2 (6 bases). Germline CDR1 SGHRS, CDR2 YFSETQ. The length of the CDR3 is 14 residues. V dropped 3 bases and J dropped 4 bases, with 14 bases sitting between them. The CDR3 bases are TGCGCCAGCAGCTGGGGGGACGGTGGTTACGAGCAGTACTTC. Translated, it gives CASSWGDGGYEQYF.

V is TRBV24-1 and J is TRBJ2-1; D is unresolved. The CDR3 sequence is 13 residues long. V dropped 4 bases and J dropped 3 bases, with 6 bases sitting between them. Germline loops: CDR1 KGHDR, CDR2 SFDVKD. The CDR3 protein is CATSDDGYNEQFF. CDR3 in DNA: TGTGCCACCAGTGACGATGGCTACAATGAGCAGTTCTTC.

V gene TRBV29-1 combines with J gene TRBJ2-6; D possibly corresponds to TRBD1 (6 bases). The V end lost 7 bases, the J end lost 0 bases, and 10 bases lay between the germline ends. Germline CDR1 SQVTM, CDR2 ANQGSEA. The CDR3 sequence is 14 residues long. The CDR3 DNA reads as TGCAGCGCCTCAGGGGCCTCTGGGGCCAACGTCCTGACTTTC. As protein: CSASGASGANVLTF.

This chain joins TRBV6-2 or TRBV6-3 and TRBJ2-1, with 13 bases that match TRBD2. Germline CDR1 and CDR2: MNHEY and SVGEGT. This CDR3 comprises 17 residues. The V and J ends lost 4 bases and 3 bases, in that order; junction bases with no gene match: 6. The CDR3 nucleotides read TGTGCCAGCAGTTCTGGGACTAGCGGGACCCTCTACAATGAGCAGTTCTTC. Its translation: CASSSGTSGTLYNEQFF.

The chain uses TRBV7-2 and TRBJ1-2; D remains ambiguous. Trimming removed 1 base from V and 4 bases from J, with 25 bases in between. The CDR3 spans 19 residues. The germline V gene has CDR1 SGHTA and CDR2 FQGNSA. The CDR3 nucleotides read TGTGCCAGCAGCTTAGTTTCGCTCGGCTCCTCGGTCTCCCTCTATGGCTACACCTTC. This encodes CASSLVSLGSSVSLYGYTF.

In this sample, this clone turned up once. The CDR3 reads CASSRDVGNQPQHF. For the CDR3, the DNA is TGTGCCAGTTCTAGGGATGTGGGCAATCAGCCCCAGCATTTT. J is TRBJ1-5 and V is TRBV19, with D hard to call. Germline CDR1 is LNHDA and CDR2 is SQIVND (reference sequence). The CDR3 consists of 14 residues. V shed 8 bases and J shed 2 bases, with 13 bases lying between them.

The chain employs TRBV28 and TRBJ2-2; D remains unclear. The CDR3 consists of 13 residues. CDR1 is MDHEN, CDR2 SYDVKM, per germline. The ends were cut back, 3 bases at V and 1 base at J, with 3 bases in the middle. The CDR3 loop is CASSFQNTGELFF. The CDR3 coding sequence is TGTGCCAGCAGTTTCCAGAACACCGGGGAGCTGTTTTTT. Combining the CDR3 with reference TRBV28 and TRBJ2-2 gives the whole variable domain DVKVTQSSRYLVKRTGEKVFLECVQDMDHENMFWYRQDPGLGLRLIYFSYDVKMKEKGDIPEGYSVSREKKERFSLILESASTNQTSMYLCASSFQNTGELFFGEGSRLTVL.

This chain links TRBV28 with TRBJ2-7; possibly TRBD2 for D (5 bases). CDR1 and CDR2 (germline): MDHEN, SYDVKM. The V end was cut by 3 bases, the J end by 3 bases, with 15 bases between. The CDR3 spans 15 residues. DNA of the CDR3: TGTGCCAGCAGTTTCGCAGGTACCGACTACTACGAGCAGTACTTC. Its protein product is CASSFAGTDYYEQYF.

The V gene is TRBV5-6, the J gene TRBJ2-1; tentatively, D is TRBD2 (5 bases). The CDR3 has 16 residues. V was pared by 0 bases and J by 0 bases, with 10 bases between. Germline lookup yields CDR1 SGHDT and CDR2 YYEEEE. Written as DNA, the CDR3 is TGTGCCAGCAGCTTGGAACGGGGTAGCTCCTACAATGAGCAGTTCTTC. Protein sequence: CASSLERGSSYNEQFF.

V gene TRBV2 combines with J gene TRBJ1-2, with 9 nucleotides matching TRBD1. The germline CDR1 and CDR2 sequences are SNHLY and FYNNEI. V dropped 6 bases and J dropped 6; count of bases not matched to a gene: 11. The CDR3 is 15 amino acids. CDR3 region: CASSLRGTGSDGYTF. The CDR3 DNA is TGTGCCAGCAGCCTTCGGGGGACAGGGAGCGATGGCTACACCTTC.

This chain links TRBV5-6 with TRBJ1-1, with D hard to call. There are 15 residues in the CDR3. Germline CDR1 is SGHDT and CDR2 is YYEEEE. The germline V and J ends were trimmed by 3 bases and 0 bases, with 12 bases remaining between them. The CDR3 nucleotides are TGTGCCAGCAGCTCAACGACACTTATGAACACTGAAGCTTTCTTT. This encodes CASSSTTLMNTEAFF.

The rearrangement links TRBV10-3 to TRBJ2-1; 8 positions agree with TRBD1. V shed 6 bases and J 4 bases; nucleotides not matched to a gene: 8. This CDR3 is built from 15 residues. Germline V CDR1 and CDR2: ENHRY, SYGVKD. The CDR3 protein is CAISPPQGGYNEQFF. The CDR3 coding sequence is TGTGCCATCAGCCCTCCACAGGGGGGATACAATGAGCAGTTCTTC.

The rearrangement links TRBV5-6 to TRBJ2-5; TRBD2 aligns across 9 bases. The V and J ends lost 4 bases and 2 bases, in that order; junction bases with no gene match: 9. This CDR3 region has 16 residues. The germline CDR1 and CDR2 sequences are SGHDT and YYEEEE. CDR3 amino acids: CASSTYRLAEQETQYF. In DNA, the CDR3 is TGTGCCAGCAGCACTTACCGACTAGCGGAACAAGAGACCCAGTACTTC.

The chain employs TRBV27 and TRBJ1-1; D is perhaps TRBD1 (5 bases). Germline CDR1 is MNHEY and CDR2 is SMNVEV (reference sequence). The CDR3 has 13 residues. Trimming removed 3 bases at V and 3 bases at J, with 8 bases between. CDR3 region: CASSFQGDTEAFF. The CDR3, as DNA: TGTGCCAGCAGTTTCCAGGGAGACACTGAAGCTTTCTTT.

V and J are TRBV19 and TRBJ2-1, with D possibly being TRBD2 (5 bases). V gave up 5 bases and J gave up 6 bases, with 11 bases separating them. The germline CDR1 and CDR2 sequences are LNHDA and SQIVND (reference sequence). The CDR3 has 13 residues. CDR3 DNA sequence: TGTGCCAGTAGTCCGTCGGACTTCAATGAGCAGTTCTTC. As protein: CASSPSDFNEQFF.

This chain links TRBV19 with TRBJ1-5; maybe TRBD1 (5 bases). V lost 0 bases and J lost 7, with 13 bases in between. The CDR3 totals 15 residues. The germline V gene has CDR1 LNHDA and CDR2 SQIVND (reference sequence). The CDR3 is CASSIEGGTGQPQHF. The DNA for the CDR3 is TGTGCCAGTAGTATAGAGGGGGGAACGGGGCAGCCCCAGCATTTT.

The rearrangement joins TRBV20-1 to TRBJ1-1; D gene uncertain. This CDR3 is 13 amino acids long. V shed 3 bases and J shed 1 base, with 9 bases lying between them. Germline CDR1 is DFQATT and CDR2 is SNEGSKA (reference sequence). The CDR3 protein is CSASYRGNTEAFF. Here the CDR3 DNA reads TGCAGTGCTAGTTACCGGGGGAACACTGAAGCTTTCTTT.

V and J are TRBV18 and TRBJ1-5; no clear D gene. Germline V lookup: CDR1 KGHSH, CDR2 LQKENI. Trimming shortened V by 3 bases and J by 5 bases, and 8 bases separated the two germline ends. The CDR3 has 13 residues. CDR3 loop: CASSPLFDQPQHF. CDR3 coding DNA: TGTGCCAGCTCACCGCTGTTCGATCAGCCCCAGCATTTT.

This sequence joins TRBV6-5 and TRBJ1-4; maybe TRBD1 (5 bases). The germline V gene encodes CDR1 MNHEY and CDR2 SVGAGI. This CDR3 is 15 amino acids long. V was clipped by 3 bases and J by 7 bases, with 15 bases between them. The CDR3 here is CASSYSTGGGEKLFF. In DNA, the CDR3 is TGTGCCAGCAGTTATAGTACTGGGGGGGGTGAAAAACTGTTTTTT.

The chain is built from TRBV18 and TRBJ2-5; D not certain. The ends were cut back, 4 bases at V and 1 base at J, with 13 bases in the middle. This CDR3 has 15 residues. Germline CDR1 and CDR2: KGHSH and LQKENI. The CDR3 bases are TGTGCCAGCTCACAGATTGTTGGCAGCCAAGAGACCCAGTACTTC. Encoded protein: CASSQIVGSQETQYF.

The genes are TRBV9 and TRBJ2-7; TRBD2 might be the D (7 bases). Between the trimmed V and J ends, which lost 0 bases and 2 bases, there was a span of 15 bases. The CDR3 is made up of 16 amino acids. Germline CDR1 is SGDLS and CDR2 is YYNGEE. CDR3 nucleotide sequence: TGTGCCAGCAGCGTAGTAGGGGGGGCTGGGCCCTACGAGCAGTACTTC. This gives the protein CASSVVGGAGPYEQYF.

This clone was picked up one time. The chain has TRBV28 and TRBJ1-5, with D perhaps matching TRBD1 (6 bases). This CDR3 has 14 residues. Between the trimmed V and J ends, which lost 3 bases and 4 bases, there was a span of 10 bases. Germline V gene data show CDR1 as MDHEN and CDR2 as SYDVKM. This CDR3 reads CASSFGTGNQPQHF. CDR3 DNA sequence: TGTGCCAGCAGTTTCGGTACAGGGAATCAGCCCCAGCATTTT.